One sample yielded the 30 T cell receptor beta chains listed below, sequenced in a study of T cells in Graves' hyperthyroidism and ophthalmopathy (dated by TCRdb to between 2017 and 2020). Receptors were amplified or captured by multiplex PCR. Instrument used: Illumina HiSeq 2000. The TCR beta CDR3 regions were amplified from RNA transcripts. The TCR CDR3 was subjected to a first round of RT-PCR using the HTBI primer set and the Qiagen OneStep RT-PCR kit. TCRdb handled the public reads itself, with Q25 trimming in fastp and clone calling in MiXCR, and kept productive beta chains. Rows merge per CDR3 protein into single entries with the most common DNA and genes. Recorded for this sample are just over 550,000 distinct CDR3 sequences; more than 45% of them occurred a single time. The top ten clonotypes cover 8% to 8.5% of the sample. Sequenced sample: peripheral blood or thyroid tissue (not recorded which). Source of these receptors: a woman aged 18-29 years with Graves' hyperthyroidism. Donor details come from another sample of the same person, matched by shared clones.

The CDR3 nucleotides are TGCAGCGCAGCCGGGAACACTGAAGCTTTCTTT. Protein sequence: CSAAGNTEAFF. V is TRBV29-1 and J is TRBJ1-1; D uncertain. V was cut by 7 bases and J by 1 base, with 7 bases left in between. Germline lookup yields CDR1 SQVTM and CDR2 ANQGSEA. CDR3 length: 11 residues. Filled out from reference TRBV29-1 and TRBJ1-1, the complete variable domain reads SAVISQKPSRDICQRGTSLTIQCQVDSQVTMMFWYRQQPGQSLTLIATANQGSEATYESGFVIDKFPISRPNLTFSTLTVSNMSPEDSSIYLCSAAGNTEAFFGQGTRLTVV.

With regard to this clonotype: At one of its ends the junction is not consistent with the germline gene, which may arise from a read error. The genes are TRBV6-1 and TRBJ1-4; D might be TRBD1 (6 bases). The CDR3 contains 14 residues. The germline gives CDR1 MNHNS, CDR2 SASEGT. The CDR3 region has the DNA TGTGCCAGCAGTGGGACAGCCGGAGATGAAAAGCTGTTTTTT. It codes for CASSGTAGDEKLFF.

The CDR3 nucleotides read TGTGCCAGCAGTGGTGTCTCGGCAGGTGAAGCTTTCTTT. It yields the protein CASSGVSAGEAFF. This chain joins TRBV6-1 and TRBJ1-1; D remains ambiguous. The CDR3 length is 13 residues. CDR1 MNHNS and CDR2 SASEGT come from the germline V gene. V was clipped by 4 bases and J by 7 bases, with 13 bases between them.

This clonotype was recorded once. Just one base apart from a much larger clone, this may be a read error. V is TRBV9 and J is TRBJ1-1; no clear D gene. V was trimmed by 3 bases and J by 7 bases, leaving 10 bases between them. The CDR3 length is 12 residues. Germline loops: CDR1 SGDLS, CDR2 YYNGEE. The CDR3 DNA reads as TGTGCCAGCAGCGGCGGCTCAGATGAAGCTTTCTTT. Protein: CASSGGSDEAFF.

This clonotype was seen repeatedly, ten times or more. For the CDR3, the DNA is TGTGCCAGCAGCTTTGGGGGCGCATCCGGCTACACCTTC. This codes for CASSFGGASGYTF. This sequence joins TRBV7-2 and TRBJ1-2; D might be TRBD1 (6 bases). Germline V gene lookup returns CDR1 SGHTA and CDR2 FQGNSA. The V gene lost 3 bases and the J gene lost 8 bases, with 13 bases spanning the gap. This CDR3 is built from 13 residues. The whole variable domain, remainder taken from reference TRBV7-2 and TRBJ1-2, is GAGVSQSPSNKVTEKGKDVELRCDPISGHTALYWYRQSLGQGLEFLIYFQGNSAPDKSGLPSDRFSAERTGGSVSTLTIQRTQQEDSAVYLCASSFGGASGYTFGSGTRLTVV.

This clonotype was seen just once. A read error may produce the germline difference seen at one junction end. V gene TRBV7-3 combines with J gene TRBJ2-7, with 9 positions matching TRBD1. Germline V gene sequence: CDR1 SGHTA, CDR2 FQGTGA. The CDR3 contains 13 residues. The CDR3 DNA reads as TGTGCCGGCAGCCCCAGGACAGGGGACGAGCAGTACTTC. Translation: CAGSPRTGDEQYF.

This clonotype was found many times. The chain has TRBV29-1 and TRBJ1-2; D is possibly TRBD1 (6 bases). V was shortened by 0 bases and J by 8 bases, with 10 bases between the two germline ends. CDR1 and CDR2 from the germline V gene are SQVTM and ANQGSEA. The CDR3 has 12 residues. CDR3 nucleotide sequence: TGCAGCGTTGAAGACCCAGGGGAAGGCTACACCTTC. Its protein is CSVEDPGEGYTF.

This sequence joins TRBV7-8 and TRBJ1-2, with TRBD1 as a possible D gene (5 bases). V was shortened by 4 bases and J by 3 bases, with 9 bases between the two germline ends. CDR1 and CDR2 (germline): SGHVS, FQNEAQ. This CDR3 contains 13 residues. The CDR3 spells CASSSRVDYGYTF. In nucleotides, the CDR3 is TGTGCCAGCAGCTCCAGGGTTGACTATGGCTACACCTTC.

The J gene is TRBJ1-1, the V gene TRBV9; D call uncertain. The V end lost 4 bases, the J end lost 0 bases, and 10 bases lay between the germline ends. The CDR3 consists of 14 residues. In germline, CDR1 is SGDLS, CDR2 YYNGEE. The CDR3 region is CASSQDTLNTEAFF. DNA for the CDR3: TGTGCCAGCAGCCAAGACACATTGAACACTGAAGCTTTCTTT.

The CDR3 is CASSSRRVGPRAQETQYF. The CDR3 nucleotides read TGTGCCAGCAGTTCACGCAGGGTCGGACCCCGAGCACAAGAGACCCAGTACTTC. The rearrangement links TRBV12-3 or TRBV12-4 to TRBJ2-5; the D gene is possibly TRBD1 (5 bases). V dropped 4 bases and J dropped 2 bases, with 23 bases sitting between them. The CDR3 covers 18 residues.

The sample holds many counts of this clonotype. The chain employs TRBV2 and TRBJ1-1, with D perhaps TRBD1 (5 bases). The CDR3 contains 13 residues. The germline V gene encodes CDR1 SNHLY and CDR2 FYNNEI. Trimming removed 7 bases from V and 5 bases from J, with 14 bases in between. The CDR3 DNA reads TGTGCCAGCATAACCCAGGGTAGAACTGAAGCTTTCTTT. It encodes CASITQGRTEAFF.

Here the CDR3 DNA reads TGTGCCAGCAGCTCCCCGGGGACCGACGGCTATGGCTACACCTTC. Amino acid sequence: CASSSPGTDGYGYTF. The genes are TRBV7-3 and TRBJ1-2; a weak D match, TRBD1 (5 bases). This CDR3 has 15 residues. The V end was cut by 4 bases, the J end by 4 bases, with 16 bases between. Germline V gene sequence: CDR1 SGHTA, CDR2 FQGTGA.

V is TRBV13 and J is TRBJ2-7; TRBD2 might be the D (6 bases). The CDR3 length is 15 residues. V was clipped by 1 base and J by 2 bases, with 12 bases between them. Germline values: CDR1 PRHDT, CDR2 FYEKMQ (reference sequence). CDR3 sequence (DNA): TGTGCCAGCAGCTTAGAAGGGGACTGGACCTACGAGCAGTACTTC. Its protein product is CASSLEGDWTYEQYF.

In regard to this clonotype: It may be a read error: a sequence one base away is much more abundant. V is TRBV6-1 and J is TRBJ2-2; TRBD1 matches at 9 bases. The germline gives CDR1 MNHNS, CDR2 SASEGT. There are 15 residues in the CDR3. DNA for the CDR3: TGTGCCAGCAGTGTCGGGACAGGGAGGACCGGGCAGCTGTTTTTT. Amino acid sequence: CASSVGTGRTGQLFF.

This clonotype was picked up a small number of times. CDR3 nucleotide sequence: TGTGCCAGCAGCTTAGTGGAGAGATCTCGAGAAGCTTTCTTT. Protein: CASSLVERSREAFF. The V gene is TRBV7-2, the J gene TRBJ1-1; D gene ambiguous. The CDR3 is 14 amino acids. Trimming removed 1 base at V and 8 bases at J, with 14 bases between. Germline V gene lookup returns CDR1 SGHTA and CDR2 FQGNSA.

V is TRBV20-1 and J is TRBJ2-1; 10 bases are a match to TRBD1. J was trimmed by 3 bases and V by 0 bases; bases with no gene match: 5. Germline CDR1 is DFQATT and CDR2 is SNEGSKA (reference sequence). The CDR3 has 16 residues. CDR3 amino acids: CSARDAGTGDYNEQFF. The CDR3, as DNA: TGCAGTGCTAGAGATGCCGGGACAGGGGACTACAATGAGCAGTTCTTC.

As regards this clonotype: The final CDR3 position lacks the conserved phenylalanine or tryptophan, pointing to a likely read error. The chain carries TRBV20-1 and TRBJ1-2; D not resolved. Trimming left V 0 bases short and J 2 bases short, with 13 bases between. Germline loops: CDR1 DFQATT, CDR2 SNEGSKA (reference sequence). The CDR3 has 15 amino acids. The CDR3 loop reads CSARDRTDLNYGYTL. The CDR3 DNA follows: TGCAGTGCTAGAGATCGGACGGACTTGAACTATGGCTACACCCTC.

As for this clonotype: A single base separates this from a much larger clone, so it may be a read error. The CDR3 bases are TGTGCCAGCAGCACCACAGAGAACACTGAAGCTTTCTTT. Translation gives CASSTTENTEAFF. V is TRBV2 and J is TRBJ1-1; D gene unclear. V was trimmed by 6 bases and J by 1 base, leaving 9 bases between them. CDR1 is SNHLY and CDR2 is FYNNEI in the germline V gene. CDR3 size: 13 residues.

The chain recombines TRBV29-1 with TRBJ1-2; D gene ambiguous. The CDR3 covers 12 residues. Trimming removed 7 bases at V and 8 bases at J, with 17 bases between. The germline V gene encodes CDR1 SQVTM and CDR2 ANQGSEA. As DNA, the CDR3 is TGCAGCGCCGACTCAGGCGCAAGCGGCTACACCTTC. This gives the protein CSADSGASGYTF.

A few counts support this clonotype. The chain links TRBV7-8 to TRBJ1-2; TRBD1 might be the D (5 bases). The CDR3 length is 15 residues. Trimming stripped 2 bases from V and 2 bases from J, with 12 bases between. The V gene's germline CDR1 is SGHVS and CDR2 FQNEAQ. CDR3 loop: CASSLRDRANYGYTF. CDR3 nucleotides: TGTGCCAGCAGCTTAAGAGACAGAGCAAACTATGGCTACACCTTC.

A note on this clonotype: A read error may explain this, as a much larger clone is one base away. V is TRBV2 and J is TRBJ2-5; 10 bases align to TRBD2. The CDR3 covers 15 residues. Per the germline V gene, CDR1 is SNHLY and CDR2 is FYNNEI. V was pared by 5 bases and J by 4 bases, with 7 bases of the junction left unmatched. The CDR3 DNA reads TGTGCCAGCAGTTTACAAGCGGGAGGGGGAGAGACCCAGTACTTC. This sequence encodes CASSLQAGGGETQYF.

This clonotype was observed at least ten times. V gene TRBV24-1 combines with J gene TRBJ1-3; 8 bases map to TRBD1. The J segment lost 0 bases and the V segment lost 1 base, leaving 4 bases of the junction unmatched. The CDR3 spans 17 residues. Germline V gene data show CDR1 as KGHDR and CDR2 as SFDVKD. CDR3 bases: TGTGCCACCAGTGATTTCGTGGGACAGGCCTCTGGAAACACCATATATTTT. It specifies CATSDFVGQASGNTIYF.

DNA for the CDR3: TGTGCCAGCAGCCGCGGGGCAGGGCTAAACTACGAGCAGTACTTC. The encoded protein is CASSRGAGLNYEQYF. V is TRBV2 and J is TRBJ2-7, with D possibly being TRBD2 (6 bases). Germline values: CDR1 SNHLY, CDR2 FYNNEI. Trimming left V 6 bases short and J 3 bases short, with 18 bases between. The CDR3 is 15 amino acids.

The chain employs TRBV20-1 and TRBJ2-7; 10 positions agree with TRBD2. Germline V gene lookup returns CDR1 DFQATT and CDR2 SNEGSKA (reference sequence). Germline trimming cut 1 base from V and 2 bases from J; bases unmatched to any gene: 5. The CDR3 has 15 residues. This CDR3 reads CSARGEAGGAYEQYF. DNA of the CDR3: TGCAGTGCTAGAGGGGAAGCGGGAGGGGCCTACGAGCAGTACTTC.

This chain uses TRBV7-9 with TRBJ1-3; TRBD1 matches at 9 bases. The CDR3 spans 16 residues. CDR1 and CDR2 (germline): SEHNR, FQNEAQ (reference sequence). V lost 5 bases to trimming and J lost 2 bases; unmatched junction nucleotides: 7. CDR3 sequence reads: CASSPGTGTTGNTIYF. CDR3 DNA sequence: TGTGCCAGCAGCCCCGGGACAGGGACTACTGGAAACACCATATATTTT.

This clonotype was detected many times. The rearrangement uses TRBV19 and TRBJ1-1; D call uncertain. Germline CDR1 and CDR2: LNHDA and SQIVND (reference sequence). The CDR3 length is 12 residues. V was shortened by 7 bases and J by 1 base, with 7 bases between the two germline ends. The CDR3 spells CASTLGNTEAFF. The CDR3 DNA reads as TGTGCCAGTACCTTAGGGAACACTGAAGCTTTCTTT.

This clonotype was counted many times. V is TRBV10-3 and J is TRBJ2-7; 13 bases map to TRBD2. The CDR3 is made up of 15 amino acids. V lost 0 bases and J lost 9; bases outside the gene matches: 5. Looked up from germline, CDR1 is ENHRY and CDR2 is SYGVKD. Written as DNA, the CDR3 is TGTGCCATCAGTGAGTCAGGACTAGCGGGAGATCGGCAGTACTTC. It yields the protein CAISESGLAGDRQYF.

The CDR3 DNA is TGTGCCAGCAGTTTGACCGGGGACCCTGGAAACACCATATATTTT. Protein product: CASSLTGDPGNTIYF. The rearrangement joins TRBV25-1 to TRBJ1-3; possibly TRBD1 for D (5 bases). This CDR3 has 15 residues. Trimming removed 5 bases from V and 2 bases from J, with 13 bases in between. The germline V gene has CDR1 MGHDK and CDR2 SYGVNS.

This chain links TRBV14 with TRBJ2-2; a weak D match, TRBD1 (6 bases). Trimming shortened V by 1 base and J by 5 bases, and 8 bases separated the two germline ends. The CDR3 runs to 14 residues. CDR1 and CDR2 from the germline V gene are SGHDN and FVKESK. DNA for the CDR3: TGTGCCAGCAGCCAAGTCCAGGGGACCGGGGAGCTGTTTTTT. This encodes CASSQVQGTGELFF.

This chain uses TRBV10-3 with TRBJ1-1; D possibly corresponds to TRBD1 (6 bases). The CDR3 sequence is 15 residues long. V was pared by 8 bases and J by 4 bases, with 20 bases between. CDR1 is ENHRY, CDR2 SYGVKD, per germline. The CDR3, as DNA: TGTGCCATCGAGGATCGGGAACAGGGAAGCACTGAAGCTTTCTTT. Translation: CAIEDREQGSTEAFF.